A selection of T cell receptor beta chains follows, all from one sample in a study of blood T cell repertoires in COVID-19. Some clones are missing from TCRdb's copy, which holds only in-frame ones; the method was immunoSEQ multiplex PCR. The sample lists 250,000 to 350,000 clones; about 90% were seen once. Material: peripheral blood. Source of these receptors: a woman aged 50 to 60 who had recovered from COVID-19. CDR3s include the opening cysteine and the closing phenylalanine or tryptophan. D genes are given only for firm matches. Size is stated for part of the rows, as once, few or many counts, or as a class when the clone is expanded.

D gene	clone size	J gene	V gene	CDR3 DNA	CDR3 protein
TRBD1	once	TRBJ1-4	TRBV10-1	TGCGCCAGCAGTGTGGGGGGCGGGACAGGGGCTAATGAAAAACTGTTTTTT	CASSVGGGTGANEKLFF
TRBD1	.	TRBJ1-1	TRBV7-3	TGTGCCAGCAGCCGACAGGGTAACACTGAAGCTTTCTTT	CASSRQGNTEAFF
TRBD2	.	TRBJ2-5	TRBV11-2	TGTGCCAGCAGATTCATTGGGAGCCGGGCGGGGGGCGTACAAGAGACCCAGTACTTC	CASRFIGSRAGGVQETQYF
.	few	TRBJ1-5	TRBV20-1	TGCAGTGCTAGTGGCGCCGGACAGAATCAGCCCCAGCATTTT	CSASGAGQNQPQHF
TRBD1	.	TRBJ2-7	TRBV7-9	TGTGCCAGCAGCCCCACGACAGGGGTCGAGCAGTACTTC	CASSPTTGVEQYF
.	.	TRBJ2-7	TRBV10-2	TGCGCCAGCACGCCAGGGGAGGGGGAGCAGTACTTC	CASTPGEGEQYF
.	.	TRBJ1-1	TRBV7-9	TGTGCCAGCAGCGAAGGACAGCTGAACACTGAAGCTTTCTTT	CASSEGQLNTEAFF
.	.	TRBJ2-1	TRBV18	TGTGCCAGCTCACCATTTCCGCCAGGGGCCGGAGTAGTCAATGAGCAGTTCTTC	CASSPFPPGAGVVNEQFF
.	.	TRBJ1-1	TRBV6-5	TGTGCCAGCAGTCTTTCCCTGAACACTGAAGCTTTCTTT	CASSLSLNTEAFF
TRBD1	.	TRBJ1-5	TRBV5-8	TGTGCCAGCAGCTTGGAGACAGGGGGCGCAATCGACAATCAGCCCCAGCATTTT	CASSLETGGAIDNQPQHF
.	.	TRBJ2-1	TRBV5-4	TGTGCCAGCAGCTTTGGAGCGAGCTCCTACAATGAGCAGTTCTTC	CASSFGASSYNEQFF
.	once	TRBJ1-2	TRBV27	TGTGCCAGCAGCAAAGACAGGCCCTATGGCTACACCTTC	CASSKDRPYGYTF
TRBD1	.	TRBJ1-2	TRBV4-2	TGTGCCAGCAGCCAAGGCGATACAGGGGGGCGAGGCTACACCTTC	CASSQGDTGGRGYTF
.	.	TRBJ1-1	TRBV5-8	TGTGCCAGCAGGCTCGGACGGGAGAACACTGAAGCTTTCTTT	CASRLGRENTEAFF
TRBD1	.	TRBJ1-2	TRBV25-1	TGTGCCAGCAGTCGGGACAGCTTCTATGGCTACACCTTC	CASSRDSFYGYTF
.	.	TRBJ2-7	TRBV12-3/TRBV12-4	TGTGCCAGCAGTTTAAACAGTAATGCCGAGCAGTACTTC	CASSLNSNAEQYF
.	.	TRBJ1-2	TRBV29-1	TGCAGCGGGGGGGCAAGTTATGGCTACACCTTC	CSGGASYGYTF
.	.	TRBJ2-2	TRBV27	TGTGCCAGCACCACAGGGGGAGGGGACACCGGGGAGCTGTTTTTT	CASTTGGGDTGELFF
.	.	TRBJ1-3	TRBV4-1	TGCGCCAGCAGCCAAGTTTTGGGGCAGAGCTCTGGAAACACCATATATTTT	CASSQVLGQSSGNTIYF
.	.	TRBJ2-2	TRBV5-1	TGCGCCAGCAGCTTGGGGGCAGGTGGCACCGGGGAGCTGTTTTTT	CASSLGAGGTGELFF
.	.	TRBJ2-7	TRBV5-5	TGTGCCAGCAGTTTCCCCGTGGGGGGACCCTCCTACGAGCAGTACTTC	CASSFPVGGPSYEQYF
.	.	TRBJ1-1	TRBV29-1	TGCAGCGTTGAGGTCCAGAGGAGGGGTGAAGCTTTCTTT	CSVEVQRRGEAFF
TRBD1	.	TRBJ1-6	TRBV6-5	TGTGCCAGCACCCAAGCGGCAGGGGGAAATTCACCCCTCCACTTT	CASTQAAGGNSPLHF
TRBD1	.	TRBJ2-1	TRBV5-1	TGCGCCAGCAGCTATCCCCGGACAGGTGTCGATGAGCAGTTCTTC	CASSYPRTGVDEQFF
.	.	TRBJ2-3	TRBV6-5	TGTGCCAGCAGTTACCCCGGACTGGCTACGCAGTATTTT	CASSYPGLATQYF
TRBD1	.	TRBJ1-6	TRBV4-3	TGCGCCAGCAGCCAAGGGACAGGGTCCGAGAATTCACCCCTCCACTTT	CASSQGTGSENSPLHF
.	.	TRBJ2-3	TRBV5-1	TGCGCCAGCAGCTTGGTGTTAGCAGATACGCAGTATTTT	CASSLVLADTQYF
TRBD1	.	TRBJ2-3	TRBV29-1	TGCAGCGTAAAGACAGGGGCCTACACAGATACGCAGTATTTT	CSVKTGAYTDTQYF
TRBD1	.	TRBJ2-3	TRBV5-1	TGCGCCAGCAGCCAGGGACAGTTCACAGATACGCAGTATTTT	CASSQGQFTDTQYF
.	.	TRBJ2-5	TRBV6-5	TGTGCCAGCCGAGTAGCGTGGTGGGTACAAGAGACCCAGTACTTC	CASRVAWWVQETQYF
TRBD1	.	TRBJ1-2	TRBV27	TGTGCCAGCAGACAACCGGGACAGGGAAACTATGGCTACACCTTC	CASRQPGQGNYGYTF
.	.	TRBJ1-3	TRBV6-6	TGTGCCAGCAGTTTCTCAGGAGGGAACACCATATATTTT	CASSFSGGNTIYF
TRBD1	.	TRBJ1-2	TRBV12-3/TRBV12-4	TGTGCCAGCAGCCCGGCTGACAGGGGAAGCTACACCTTC	CASSPADRGSYTF
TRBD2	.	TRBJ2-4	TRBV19	TGTGCCAGTAGTACGGGACTAGCGAACATTCAGTACTTC	CASSTGLANIQYF
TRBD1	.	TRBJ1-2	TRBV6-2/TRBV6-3	TGTGCCAGCAGTTCTCCGGGACAGGGGGCGATGGGCTACACCTTC	CASSSPGQGAMGYTF
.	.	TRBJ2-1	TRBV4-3	TGCGCCAGCAGCCAAGATACGGCTAGCCTCAGGTACAATGAGCAGTTCTTC	CASSQDTASLRYNEQFF
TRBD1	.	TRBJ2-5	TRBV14	TGTGCCAGCAGCCAACTCAGGGGGATGGGAGAGACCCAGTACTTC	CASSQLRGMGETQYF
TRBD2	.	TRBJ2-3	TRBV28	TGTGCCAGCAGTCCCCTAGCGGGAGGGCCAAGAGATACGCAGTATTTT	CASSPLAGGPRDTQYF
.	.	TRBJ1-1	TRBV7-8	TGTGCCAGCACCCCTCGGGAGGGACACACTGAAGCTTTCTTT	CASTPREGHTEAFF
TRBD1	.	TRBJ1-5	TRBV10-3	TGTGCCATCAGTGCCCGGGACAGAAGCAATCAGCCCCAGCATTTT	CAISARDRSNQPQHF
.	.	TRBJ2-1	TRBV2	TGTGCCAGCAGTGCCACCGGGACTTTTTACAATGAGCAGTTCTTC	CASSATGTFYNEQFF
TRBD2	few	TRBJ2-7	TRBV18	TGTGCCAGCTCACCGGGACTAGCGGGTTTAGGAGAGCAGTACTTC	CASSPGLAGLGEQYF
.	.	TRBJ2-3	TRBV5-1	TGCGCCAGCTCAGCGGTCGATCGCACAGATACGCAGTATTTT	CASSAVDRTDTQYF
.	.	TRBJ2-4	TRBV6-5	TGTGCCAGCAGTAGCACAGGGTCAGCCAAAAACATTCAGTACTTC	CASSSTGSAKNIQYF
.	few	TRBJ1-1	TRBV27	TGTGCCAGCAGTTTCGGGGAGTTGACTGAAGCTTTCTTT	CASSFGELTEAFF
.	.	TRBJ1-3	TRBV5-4	TGTGCCAGCAGCTTGAATCCAGGGTCTGGAAACACCATATATTTT	CASSLNPGSGNTIYF
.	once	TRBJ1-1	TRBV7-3	TGTGCCAGCATGAATGACAGGAACGCTGAAGCTTTCTTT	CASMNDRNAEAFF
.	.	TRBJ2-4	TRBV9	TGTGCCAGCAGCGGGGACTTGGAGGGATCAGGCAAAAACATTCAGTACTTC	CASSGDLEGSGKNIQYF
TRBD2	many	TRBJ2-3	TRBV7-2	TGTGCCAGCAGCTACCGACTAGCGGGACTCGGTCAAACGCAGTATTTT	CASSYRLAGLGQTQYF